The 31 T cell receptor beta chains in this list originate from one sample, sequenced in a study of response to subunit inactivated influenza vaccine. TCRdb re-derived calls from the RT-PCR reads in MiXCR, one entry per CDR3 protein. The repertoire has about 500,000 distinct CDR3 sequences, more than 15% of them found once; the top ten carry approximately 3%. The sequencing here drew on CD4+ T cells sorted from PBMCs, taken around 25 months after vaccination. These receptors were collected from a man between 50 and 75 years old who received an inactivated influenza vaccine.

This clonotype was seen a few times. The CDR3 loop is CATSQTVTDTQYF. For the CDR3, the DNA is TGCGCCACCTCGCAGACAGTCACAGATACGCAGTATTTT. J is TRBJ2-3 and V is TRBV5-1, with D possibly matching TRBD1 (5 bases). V was clipped by 9 bases and J by 2 bases, with 13 bases between them. This CDR3 comprises 13 residues. Per the germline V gene, CDR1 is SGHRS and CDR2 is YFSETQ.

This clonotype was seen a single time. The chain links TRBV12-3 or TRBV12-4 to TRBJ2-2; a weak D match, TRBD1 (5 bases). The CDR3 totals 14 residues. V lost 7 bases and J 0 bases, leaving 9 bases between the germline ends. In DNA, the CDR3 is TGTGCCAGCACCCCGACAGCGAACACCGGGGAGCTGTTTTTT. Translation: CASTPTANTGELFF.

This clonotype has more than one count but fewer than ten. The chain carries TRBV20-1 and TRBJ2-5; D is possibly TRBD1 or TRBD2 (5 bases each). The germline gives CDR1 DFQATT, CDR2 SNEGSKA (reference sequence). The CDR3 length is 15 residues. The V end was cut by 6 bases, the J end by 1 base, with 18 bases between. Written as DNA, the CDR3 is TGCAGTGCCAACGTGAGGGGCCAACTCCAAGAGACCCAGTACTTC. The encoded protein is CSANVRGQLQETQYF.

The table lists this clonotype with a few counts. V usage is TRBV12-3 or TRBV12-4 and J usage is TRBJ1-2; 12 nucleotides align to TRBD1. The length of the CDR3 is 17 residues. J gave up 3 bases and V 6 bases, and 11 bases lay outside the gene matches. CDR3 sequence (DNA): TGTGCCAGCAGCCAATCGGGACAGGGGGCTGTTTACTATGGCTACACCTTC. Translated: CASSQSGQGAVYYGYTF.

The V gene is TRBV7-9, the J gene TRBJ2-7, with 8 bases that match TRBD1. CDR1 is SEHNR and CDR2 is FQNEAQ in the germline V gene (reference sequence). After removal of 5 bases from V and 2 bases from J, the junction contained 11 bases not matched to a gene. The CDR3 covers 16 residues. The CDR3 bases are TGTGCCAGCAGCCCAGCGGTAGGACAGGGCCCCTACGAGCAGTACTTC. Its translation: CASSPAVGQGPYEQYF.

This clonotype was seen many times. The rearrangement links TRBV11-2 to TRBJ1-1, with TRBD1 matching over 9 bases. CDR1 is SGHAT and CDR2 is FQNNGV in the germline V gene. The CDR3 extends over 12 amino acids. With V trimmed by 5 bases and J by 10 bases, 5 bases remained unmatched. DNA for the CDR3: TGTGCCAGCAGCATCGGACAGGGGCGAGCTTTCTTT. Amino acid sequence: CASSIGQGRAFF.

In this sample, this clonotype turned up many times. The V gene is TRBV2, the J gene TRBJ2-3; D is unresolved. CDR3 length: 11 residues. V was clipped by 11 bases and J by 3 bases, with 9 bases between them. Looked up from germline, CDR1 is SNHLY and CDR2 is FYNNEI. CDR3 DNA sequence: TGTGCCGGAAAGGTGACAGATACGCAGTATTTT. It yields the protein CAGKVTDTQYF.

This clonotype was detected ten times or more. This rearrangement joins TRBV5-6 to TRBJ2-2; the D is unclear. The CDR3 loop spans 13 amino acids. V lost 5 bases to trimming and J lost 4 bases, with 9 bases between them. Germline values: CDR1 SGHDT, CDR2 YYEEEE. As DNA, the CDR3 is TGTGCCAGCAGGTTATATACCACCGGGGAGCTGTTTTTT. It codes for CASRLYTTGELFF.

This clonotype has more than one count but fewer than ten. The chain is built from TRBV12-3 or TRBV12-4 and TRBJ2-5, with 11 bases identical to TRBD2. The CDR3 consists of 16 residues. The junction had 8 bases not matched to a gene; V was cut back by 6 bases and J by 2 bases. CDR3 sequence (DNA): TGTGCCAGCAGGGCTAGCGGGGGGTCGAATCAAGAGACCCAGTACTTC. Protein: CASRASGGSNQETQYF.

The gene calls are TRBV7-2 and TRBJ2-5, with a weak D call TRBD1 (6 bases). Trimming shortened V by 5 bases and J by 2 bases, and 12 bases separated the two germline ends. Germline V gene data show CDR1 as SGHTA and CDR2 as FQGNSA. This CDR3 contains 14 residues. As DNA, the CDR3 is TGTGCCAGCAGCGCCGGGACACTTCAAGAGACCCAGTACTTC. Its protein product is CASSAGTLQETQYF.

Ten or more counts support this clonotype. J is TRBJ1-3 and V is TRBV12-3 or TRBV12-4, with a possible D match to TRBD1 (5 bases). The germline V and J ends were trimmed by 6 bases and 1 base, with 13 bases remaining between them. The CDR3 runs to 15 residues. The CDR3 protein is CASSQSQGSGNTIYF. In nucleotides, the CDR3 is TGTGCCAGCAGCCAATCCCAGGGTTCTGGAAACACCATATATTTT.

The V gene is TRBV5-4, the J gene TRBJ1-6; the D gene is possibly TRBD1 (6 bases). Trimming stripped 6 bases from V and 7 bases from J, with 17 bases between. The length of the CDR3 is 15 residues. Germline V CDR1 and CDR2: SGHNT, YYREEE (reference sequence). This chain's CDR3 is CASNSWGARNSPLHF. CDR3 nucleotides: TGTGCCAGCAACTCCTGGGGGGCCCGAAATTCACCCCTCCACTTT.

CDR3 coding DNA: TGTGCCAGCAGCTTGGGGGCGAGCATCTCCTACGAGCAGTACTTC. Amino acids: CASSLGASISYEQYF. V and J are TRBV5-4 and TRBJ2-7; D is ambiguous. The CDR3 extends over 15 amino acids. Trimming pared 0 bases from V and 0 bases from J, leaving 10 bases between. CDR1 and CDR2 from the germline V gene are SGHNT and YYREEE (reference sequence).

The sample holds many counts of this clonotype. The chain combines TRBV4-2 with TRBJ1-3; no definite D call. Germline-derived CDR1 and CDR2 are LGHNA and YNFKEQ. This CDR3 contains 14 residues. The V end lost 3 bases, the J end lost 4 bases, and 10 bases lay between the germline ends. The CDR3 here is CASSQGFEGNTIYF. The CDR3 nucleotides read TGTGCCAGCAGCCAGGGCTTCGAAGGAAACACCATATATTTT.

This sequence joins TRBV10-3 and TRBJ2-1, with 8 bases identical to TRBD2. Trimming at V came to 2 bases and at J to 2 bases, leaving 2 bases not matched to a gene. CDR1 ENHRY and CDR2 SYGVKD come from the germline V gene. The CDR3 extends over 15 amino acids. For the CDR3, the DNA is TGTGCCATCAGTGAGCCAGCGGGGGCCTACAATGAGCAGTTCTTC. Amino acid sequence: CAISEPAGAYNEQFF.

This chain uses TRBV11-1 with TRBJ2-6; D may be TRBD2 (7 bases). The germline V gene encodes CDR1 SGHAT and CDR2 FQDESV (reference sequence). Trimming pared 0 bases from V and 1 base from J, leaving 13 bases between. The CDR3 is 18 amino acids. The CDR3 DNA follows: TGTGCCAGCAGCTTAGCGGCGGGGGCGCTTTCTGGGGCCAACGTCCTGACTTTC. Its translation: CASSLAAGALSGANVLTF. The variable domain in full, completed from reference TRBV11-1 and TRBJ2-6, reads EAEVAQSPRYKITEKSQAVAFWCDPISGHATLYWYRQILGQGPELLVQFQDESVVDDSQLPKDRFSAERLKGVDSTLKIQPAELGDSAMYLCASSLAAGALSGANVLTFGAGSRLTVL.

This clonotype has only a few counts. This chain joins TRBV20-1 and TRBJ2-3, with 9 nucleotides matching TRBD2. CDR3 length equals 15 residues. Germline CDR1 reads DFQATT; CDR2 reads SNEGSKA (reference sequence). The CDR3 region is CRASEGLAITDTQYF. CDR3 sequence (DNA): TGCAGGGCCTCCGAAGGACTAGCGATCACAGATACGCAGTATTTT.

This clonotype was detected a few times. The rearrangement joins TRBV4-1 to TRBJ1-6; maybe TRBD1 (5 bases). V lost 0 bases to trimming and J lost 7 bases, with 13 bases between them. The germline gives CDR1 MGHRA, CDR2 YSYEKL. The CDR3 contains 16 residues. The CDR3, as DNA: TGCGCCAGCAGCCAAGACCTAGGGACGGTGAATTCACCCCTCCACTTT. It is translated as CASSQDLGTVNSPLHF.

The chain combines TRBV20-1 with TRBJ1-1, with 10 bases lining up with TRBD1. The CDR3 runs to 15 residues. V lost 6 bases, J lost 0 bases, and 7 bases stayed unmatched. Germline V gene data show CDR1 as DFQATT and CDR2 as SNEGSKA (reference sequence). CDR3 in DNA: TGCAGTGCGCTTGACAGGGGGCGAATGAACACTGAAGCTTTCTTT. Translation gives CSALDRGRMNTEAFF.

This clonotype was picked up a small number of times. The chain links TRBV7-6 to TRBJ2-1, with D unresolved. The CDR3 is 17 residues long. Looked up from germline, CDR1 is SGHVS and CDR2 is FNYEAQ. The ends were cut back, 1 base at V and 0 bases at J, with 13 bases in the middle. The CDR3: CASSLVATVSSYNEQFF. CDR3 in DNA: TGTGCCAGCAGCTTAGTCGCTACCGTCAGCTCCTACAATGAGCAGTTCTTC.

This clonotype was picked up many times. The chain joins TRBV12-3 or TRBV12-4 to TRBJ1-1; 10 bases align to TRBD1. The trim removed 6 bases at V and 3 bases at J, leaving 10 bases unmatched. The CDR3 sequence is 16 residues long. The CDR3 DNA reads TGTGCCAGCAGACCGGGACAGGGGAGGTGGGACACTGAAGCTTTCTTT. As protein: CASRPGQGRWDTEAFF.

The chain carries TRBV2 and TRBJ1-5; possibly TRBD1 for D (5 bases). V was pared by 6 bases and J by 0 bases, with 12 bases between. The germline V gene encodes CDR1 SNHLY and CDR2 FYNNEI. The CDR3 loop spans 15 amino acids. The CDR3 spells CASRETDNSNQPQHF. The CDR3 DNA is TGTGCCAGCAGGGAGACAGACAATAGCAATCAGCCCCAGCATTTT.

The chain couples TRBV30 to TRBJ2-7, with TRBD1 matching 9 bases. Germline V CDR1 and CDR2: GTSNPN, SVGIG (reference sequence). V was clipped by 2 bases and J by 2 bases; unmatched bases: 10. CDR3 length: 16 amino acids. The CDR3 region is CAWSTRTGQGTYEQYF. CDR3 sequence (DNA): TGTGCCTGGAGTACCCGGACTGGACAGGGGACCTACGAGCAGTACTTC.

The chain uses TRBV12-3 or TRBV12-4 and TRBJ2-7, with D possibly TRBD1 on 6 matching bases. The V end lost 7 bases, the J end lost 6 bases, and 22 bases lay between the germline ends. The CDR3 has 15 amino acids. The CDR3 nucleotides are TGTGCCAGCACCACATTGGGACAACGACGGGGCGAGCAGTACTTC. Protein sequence: CASTTLGQRRGEQYF.

The chain uses TRBV27 and TRBJ2-1; D remains ambiguous. Germline loops: CDR1 MNHEY, CDR2 SMNVEV (reference sequence). The CDR3 length is 14 residues. Trimming took 4 bases from V and 5 from J, leaving 12 bases between them. The CDR3 spells CASSSPVRDNEQFF. The DNA of the CDR3 is TGTGCCAGCAGTTCCCCCGTAAGGGACAATGAGCAGTTCTTC.

This clonotype was counted only a few times. The J gene is TRBJ2-7, the V gene TRBV28, with D perhaps TRBD2 (6 bases). V was shortened by 3 bases and J by 7 bases, with 13 bases between the two germline ends. CDR1 MDHEN and CDR2 SYDVKM come from the germline V gene. The CDR3 has 13 residues. As DNA, the CDR3 is TGTGCCAGCAGTTTGCCGGGACGGGAGGAGCAGTACTTC. It specifies CASSLPGREEQYF.

This sequence joins TRBV20-1 and TRBJ1-5; 9 bases are a match to TRBD1. V was clipped by 3 bases and J by 2 bases; unmatched bases: 5. From germline, CDR1 is DFQATT and CDR2 SNEGSKA (reference sequence). The CDR3 is 15 amino acids. The CDR3 nucleotides read TGCAGTGCTAGGGCAAGGACAGGGGGCAATCAGCCCCAGCATTTT. Protein: CSARARTGGNQPQHF.

This clonotype showed up just a few times. The chain uses TRBV4-2 and TRBJ1-1; 9 bases map to TRBD1. The CDR3 sequence is 15 residues long. Germline-derived CDR1 and CDR2 are LGHNA and YNFKEQ. V shed 1 base and J 7 bases; nucleotides not matched to a gene: 7. Here the CDR3 DNA reads TGTGCCAGCAGCCAAGGGGGACAGGGTGGAGGTGAAGCTTTCTTT. It specifies CASSQGGQGGGEAFF.

The chain links TRBV6-2 or TRBV6-3 to TRBJ1-1, with D maybe TRBD1 (5 bases). Trimming shortened V by 11 bases and J by 5 bases, and 15 bases separated the two germline ends. Germline-derived CDR1 and CDR2 are MNHEY and SVGEGT. The CDR3 covers 12 residues. Written as DNA, the CDR3 is TGTGCCTGCCGAGGGGTAGGGACTGAAGCTTTCTTT. Amino acids: CACRGVGTEAFF.

This clonotype has just a few counts. The chain employs TRBV19 and TRBJ2-1; TRBD1 matches at 7 bases. CDR3 length equals 14 residues. Trimming cost V 5 bases and J 9 bases; bases outside gene matches: 10. Per germline, CDR1 LNHDA and CDR2 SQIVND (reference sequence). The CDR3 region has the DNA TGTGCCAGTAGTGGACAGGCCAACTACGGTGAGCAGTTCTTC. It translates to CASSGQANYGEQFF.

This clonotype was found a few times. This chain connects TRBV7-2 to TRBJ1-1; no firm D call. There are 14 residues in the CDR3. Germline V gives CDR1 SGHTA, CDR2 FQGNSA. Trimming stripped 1 base from V and 1 base from J, with 7 bases between. The DNA of the CDR3 is TGTGCCAGCAGCTTAGGACTGCAGAACACTGAAGCTTTCTTT. This translates into CASSLGLQNTEAFF.